Listed here is a single T cell receptor (beta chain). Its antigen is not known. This sample is part of a study of cytomegalovirus exposure and HLA in healthy donors. Across the whole study: There were approximately 85 million unique TCRs (from HLA-typed donors) in an early data release.

The study ran its PCR with 60 Vbeta and 13 Jbeta primers. Measured with immunoSEQ multiplex PCR; TCRdb has only the in-frame clones, and not every one. The sample holds 110,000 to 150,000 clones, around 80% seen once. CDR1 is MDHEN, CDR2 SYDVKM, per germline. With 3 bases removed from V and 4 bases from J, the gap between germline ends came to 18 bases. The CDR3 totals 16 residues. Study-wide points: Among TCR beta chains, those listed as cytomegalovirus-associated numbered about 150. Accurate HLA-A and HLA-B prediction from TCR beta sequences was reported for most subjects.

The sequenced sample consisted of PBMCs. The sequence was obtained from a female donor in good health and CMV-seronegative. The chain is built from TRBV28 and TRBJ2-5; weak D call: TRBD2 (5 bases). The CDR3 protein is CASSFVGVALGETQYF. CDR3 nucleotide sequence: TGTGCCAGCAGTTTCGTGGGAGTGGCATTAGGAGAGACCCAGTACTTC.